The entry that follows covers one TCR beta chain sequence. The specificity of this receptor is unknown. Per-base quality was not reported, and no clone a single base away is much larger than it. The data belong to a study of T cell responses to AZD1222 COVID-19 vaccine (dated by TCRdb to 2020 to 2023). With regard to the full study: A total of just over 230 trial participants underwent TCR sequencing, of whom 200 to 220 received two doses of AZD1222 and some 26 received two doses of the MenACWY control vaccine. Enrollment into the trials was organized by age into subgroups of 18-55, 56-69 and 70-plus years, and those subgroups contained around 150, 28 and 57 TCR-sequenced participants, respectively.

The CDR3 regions of human TCRbeta chains were subjected to immunosequencing. The original methods were these. TCRs in the repertoires were matched against a reference library of SARS-CoV-2-specific TCRs that had been generated with the MIRA antigen-specificity platform. Breadth was defined as the fraction of unique TCRs that were SARS-CoV-2-associated. Depth was defined as the fraction of total T cells that were SARS-CoV-2-associated. Using the MIRA data, each spike-specific TCR was assigned both to the spike region to which the TCR was reactive and to a CD4 or CD8 class. Log10-transformed breadth and depth values were compared by one-way ANOVA with Sidak's multiple comparisons tests. TCRdb obtained this table from immuneACCESS and retained in-frame rearrangements with V and J assigned. These tables miss some clones; where compared with another copy, unresolved V genes account for less than half of the shortfall, and the remainder is unexplained. V and J calls and clone size are as listed in that table; D and trimming were resolved from the DNA. Within this sample are more than 90,000 clones, with more than 85% of them counted one time only. The ten largest clones capture roughly 7% of the sample.

The junction carries 14 bases between V and J, which are trimmed by 6 bases and 2 bases respectively. CDR1 LNHDA and CDR2 SQIVND were looked up in the germline V gene (reference sequence). The CDR3 runs 15 amino acids, cysteine and phenylalanine included. The CDR3 DNA has 45 bases and is translated from base 1. This sample's time point label indicates: about 28 days (+/-7) after the second vaccine dose. Because spike-specific TCR depth and breadth did not differ between the two schedules, AZD1222 recipients who got a second dose at roughly 4 weeks were pooled with those who got a second dose at roughly 12 weeks. The vaccinee samples were drawn from two UK trials, COV001 and COV002, one of which was a single-blind randomized controlled phase 2/3 trial testing AZD1222 (ChAdOx1 nCoV-19) in healthy adults. Trial participant PBMC samples were collected at day 0 and day 28 after the second dose for TCRbeta chain sequencing.

The paper as a whole reports these results and caveats: Spike-specific TCR breadth and depth rose significantly after two AZD1222 doses compared with day 0 and with MenACWY recipients. The vaccine-associated CD4 TCRs covered the entire spike protein, and the dominant responses fell in regions 160-218 and 743-854. Conclusions about previously exposed vaccinees are limited, since just five to seven AZD1222 recipients were seropositive for SARS-CoV-2 at baseline. Because no samples from the day 14 peak response were available, repertoires could be characterized only after the peak T cell response. Epitopes outside the regions mutated in the B.1.351 and B.1.1.7 variants were reportedly recognized by nearly half of the unique spike-specific TCRs. The 56-69-year group was small, and its depth increase did not reach significance, likely because of low power. Participants were mostly white British and included more females than males, and it was suggested by the authors that clonal diversity may have been underestimated.

In this chain, TRBV19 is recombined with TRBJ1-3, with no D gene named confidently. The TCR originated in an adult who received the AZD1222 COVID-19 vaccine. Sequences were derived from peripheral blood, sampled 28 days after the second AZD1222 dose. The CDR3 reads CASSPNVGPGNTIYF. The DNA is TGTGCCAGTAGCCCCAACGTTGGCCCTGGAAACACCATATATTTT.